This TCR beta chain appears in the sequencing data of a study of early stage breast cancer tumors. Study summary: The ER+/PR+/HER2- tumors included about 8 ductal and a few lobular carcinomas.

Findings and caveats of the study: Most shared enriched TCRB sequences were commonly generated ones.

CDR3 length equals 15 residues. CDR1 is ENHRY and CDR2 is SYGVKD in the germline V gene. Trimming stripped 0 bases from V and 5 bases from J, with 13 bases between. TCRdb keeps only in-frame clones here, not all; method: immunoSEQ multiplex PCR. The data show some 48,000 clones, roughly 83% seen once. In its sample, this clone was seen a few times. Its specificity is unknown. The sample consisted of blood. The V call is TRBV10-3, the J call TRBJ2-5; D remains unclear. The receptor comes from a person aged 45-60 years with breast cancer. The CDR3 nucleotides read TGTGCCATCAGTGAGTCTCCCCGGAGAGGTGAGACCCAGTACTTC. Protein product: CAISESPRRGETQYF.